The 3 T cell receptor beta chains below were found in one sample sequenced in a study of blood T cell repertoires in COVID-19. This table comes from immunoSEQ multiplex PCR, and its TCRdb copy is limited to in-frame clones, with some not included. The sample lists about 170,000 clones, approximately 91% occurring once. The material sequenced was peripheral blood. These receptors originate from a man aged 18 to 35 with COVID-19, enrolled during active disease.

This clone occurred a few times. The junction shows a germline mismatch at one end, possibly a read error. CDR3: CASRQTGMGEKLLF. CDR3 DNA sequence: TGTGCCAGCAGGCAGACAGGGATGGGTGAAAAACTGCTTTTT. The chain employs TRBV25-1 and TRBJ1-4, with 7 bases fitting TRBD1. Germline CDR1 is MGHDK and CDR2 is SYGVNS. This CDR3 is built from 14 residues.

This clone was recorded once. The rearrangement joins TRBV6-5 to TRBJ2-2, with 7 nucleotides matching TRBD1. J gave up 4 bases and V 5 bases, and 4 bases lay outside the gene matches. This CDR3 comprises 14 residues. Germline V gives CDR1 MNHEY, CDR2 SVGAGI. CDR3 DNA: TGTGCCAGCAGTCGTGGGACAGCCACCGGGGAGCTGTTTTTT. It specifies CASSRGTATGELFF.

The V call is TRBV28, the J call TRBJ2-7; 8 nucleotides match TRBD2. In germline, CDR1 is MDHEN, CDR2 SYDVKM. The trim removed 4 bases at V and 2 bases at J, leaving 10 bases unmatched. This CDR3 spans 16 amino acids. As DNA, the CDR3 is TGTGCCAGCAGTTCATTAGGAGCGGGAGCGGCCTACGAGCAGTACTTC. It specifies CASSSLGAGAAYEQYF.